This TCR beta chain was sequenced during a study of blood T cell repertoires in COVID-19. Germline values: CDR1 MNHEY, CDR2 SMNVEV (reference sequence). The CDR3 loop spans 13 amino acids. Deletions cut 0 bases from V and 3 bases from J, with 5 bases between. The authors' processing: By means of reference gene primer amplification, nucleated cell counts were estimated. The repertoire was sequenced with immunoSEQ multiplex PCR; TCRdb's copy has only in-frame clones and lacks some. Clonal size and the V and J genes are those of that table, whereas D and trimming came from the DNA. Of some 40,000 clones listed, more than 80% are singletons.

This sequence joins TRBV27 and TRBJ1-2, with D unresolved. Material: peripheral blood. The origin of this receptor is a man in his forties or fifties with active or convalescent COVID-19. In DNA form, the CDR3 reads TGTGCCAGCAGTTTATCGGCCTACTATGGCTACACCTTC. Amino acid sequence: CASSLSAYYGYTF.